This TCR beta chain was sequenced during a study of vaccination effects on CD4 cells after COVID-19. General study findings and limits: Convalescents showed post-vaccine spike-reactive clones that were mainly new vaccine-induced clones.

Note on this clone: Its antigen remains unidentified.

V was cut by 1 base and J by 2 bases, with 6 bases left in between. The CDR3 has 13 amino acids. CDR1 SGHRS and CDR2 YFSETQ come from the germline V gene. Here immunoSEQ multiplex PCR was the method, and the copy in TCRdb shows in-frame clones only, minus some. This sample has roughly 45,000 clones, with about three quarters found just once. In the ViraFEST assay, antigen-specific CD4+ clonotypes were identified by expansion after peptide-pool stimulation. Isolating CD4+ T cells followed approximately ten days of culture. It was between March and December 2020 that the person had a SARS-CoV-2 infection confirmed by PCR.

The sample in question was CD4+ T cells from PBMCs cultured with a peptide pool, obtained before COVID-19 vaccination. The V and J genes are TRBV5-1 and TRBJ1-1; D uncertain. The sequence was collected from a human donor who had a prior SARS-CoV-2 infection. CDR3 sequence (DNA): TGCGCCAGCAGCTTGCAGATCAACACTGAAGCTTTCTTT. Translation gives CASSLQINTEAFF.